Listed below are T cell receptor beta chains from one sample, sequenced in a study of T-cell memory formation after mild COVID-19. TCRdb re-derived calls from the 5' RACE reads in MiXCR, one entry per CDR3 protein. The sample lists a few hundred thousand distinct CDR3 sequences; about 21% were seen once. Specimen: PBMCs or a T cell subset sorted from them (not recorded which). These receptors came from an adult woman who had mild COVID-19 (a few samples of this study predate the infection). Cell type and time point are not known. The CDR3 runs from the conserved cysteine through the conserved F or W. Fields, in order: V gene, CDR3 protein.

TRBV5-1,CASSLGDRAEAFF
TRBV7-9,CASSSSAGAIQETQYF
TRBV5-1,CASSLGGLPYNEQFF
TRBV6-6,CASSYSGAGSGSAKRPENTEAFF
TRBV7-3,CASSLAGHGGGEQFF
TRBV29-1,CSVHGGLLMEAFF
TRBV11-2,CASSDGQFNSPLHF
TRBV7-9,CASSSLWDTEAFF
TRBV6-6,CASSYSVFRDGDADTQYF
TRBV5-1,CASSLASDSYEQYF
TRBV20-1,CSARRTNTEAFF
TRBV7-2,CASSTRNRLAGGKNEQFF
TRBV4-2,CASSQEVWDEQFF
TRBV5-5,CASSLVGGSNEQYF
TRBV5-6,CASVAPSNQPQHF
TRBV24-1,CATRQGISETQYF
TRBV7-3,CASSWTSGISYNEQFF
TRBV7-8,CASSSRTSGRRHTQYF
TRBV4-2,CAIMDRGADTQYF
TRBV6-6,CASSSTGDYGYTF
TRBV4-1,CASSQDMAGTEAFF
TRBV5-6,CASSPTGTVLYGYTF
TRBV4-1,CASSQDLAGKNEQFF
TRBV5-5,CASSLGLYGEQYF
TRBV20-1,CSALLEAGTGTYNEQFF
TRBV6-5,CASSYRFTGVAKNIQYF
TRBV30,CAWSPGAGRAFF
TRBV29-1,CSVKDYKSRYGYTF
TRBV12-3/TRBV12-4,CASSRTGTGLLGYTF
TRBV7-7,CASSSSAGVGETQYF
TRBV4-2,CASSLVAVGTGEYEQYF
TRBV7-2,CASSPRTGGLETQYF
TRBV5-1,CASSLVGLPKNEQFF
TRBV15,CATEVSTNEKLFF
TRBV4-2,CASSQYGQGYNEQFF
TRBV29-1,CSIKARQGGYNEQFF
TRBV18,CASSPVRGRANVLTF
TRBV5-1,CASSLSLGEGNEQFF
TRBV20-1,CSARPPSAGLQYF
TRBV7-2,CASSLVYRGKTGELFF
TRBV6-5,CASSYSFAGYGYTF
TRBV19,CASTSHPEHYNSPLHF
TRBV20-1,CSASGGVDQPQHF
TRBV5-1,CASSLVVTSEGASYEQYF
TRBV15,CATSRGQGALYGELFF
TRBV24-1,CATSDSGAGVEETQYF
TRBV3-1,CASSNLDRRTEAFF
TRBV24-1,CATSEAGVHEQYF
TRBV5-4,CASSVILAGGRETQYF
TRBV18,CASAGPTWGYEKLFF
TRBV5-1,CASSLGQGGDEQFF
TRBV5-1,CASSLNKGQPQHF
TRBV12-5,CASALGWNTEAFF
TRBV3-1,CASSQEWMRDTQYF
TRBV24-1,CATSDHRLAERAGELFF
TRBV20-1,CCGLAGPNEQFF
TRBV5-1,CASSLGTVNNEKLFF
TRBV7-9,CASSPRQGGTGELFF